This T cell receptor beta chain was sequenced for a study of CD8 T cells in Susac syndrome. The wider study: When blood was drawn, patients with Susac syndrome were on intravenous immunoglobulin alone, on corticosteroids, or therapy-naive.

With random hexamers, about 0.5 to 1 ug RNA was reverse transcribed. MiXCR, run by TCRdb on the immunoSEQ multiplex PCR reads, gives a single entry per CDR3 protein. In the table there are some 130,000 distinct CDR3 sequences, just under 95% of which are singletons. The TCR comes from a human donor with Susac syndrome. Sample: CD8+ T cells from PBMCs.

The chain's CDR3 is CATGQGFWAFF. As DNA, the CDR3 is TGTGCCACCGGACAGGGGTTTTGGGCTTTCTTT. The rearrangement uses TRBV6-1 and TRBJ1-1, with 9 bases fitting TRBD1. This CDR3 has 11 residues. The V gene's germline CDR1 is MNHNS and CDR2 SASEGT. Germline trimming cut 10 bases from V and 11 bases from J; bases unmatched to any gene: 8.